A single T cell receptor beta chain is shown here with its context. The table came from immunoSEQ multiplex PCR; TCRdb's copy has only in-frame clones and leaves some out. Among some 720,000 clones listed, approximately 90% were seen once. This entry is derived from a study of shared T cell receptors in the human thymus. This CDR3 region has 14 residues. Germline lookup yields CDR1 ENHRY and CDR2 SYGVKD. Trimming took 1 base from V and 7 from J; bases not matched to a gene: 3. The same sample was also used in a study of human thymus T cells. That study reports: Those donating were healthy Finnish infants in corrective surgery for congenital heart defects. Thymus pieces cut out during corrective heart surgery were the tissue that was used. There appeared to be biased usage of V and J genes in thymic and blood repertoires. In unrelated individuals, thymic repertoires overlapped highly, according to related research.

The sequenced sample consisted of thymocytes. The clonotype originates from a boy under three years old with a congenital heart defect. The chain employs TRBV10-3 and TRBJ2-2, with 7 bases that match TRBD2. CDR3 nucleotides: TGTGCCATCAGTGAGTGCGGGAGTGGCGGGGAGCTGTTTTTT. It translates to CAISECGSGGELFF.